These T cell receptor beta chains were read from a single sample in a study of blood T cell repertoires in COVID-19. Assay: immunoSEQ multiplex PCR; the TCRdb copy retains only in-frame clones and omits some. Of 270,000 or so clones listed, over 85% were seen once; the top ten hold over 8.5%. Sequenced material: peripheral blood. Receptor source: a woman in her 30s with COVID-19, enrolled during active disease. The CDR3 runs from the conserved cysteine through the conserved F or W. D genes are given only for firm matches. Size tells how often a clone was seen (once, few, many) or the class of an expanded clone, and some rows leave it out.

J: TRBJ2-7
V: TRBV11-2
length: 18
size: few
D: -
DNA: TGTGCCAGCAGCTTAGGATCTAGGAGGGGATCAAACCTGTACGAGCAGTACTTC
CDR3: CASSLGSRRGSNLYEQYF

J: TRBJ2-7
V: TRBV30
length: 14
size: once
D: -
DNA: TGTGCCTGGAGTCTGGGGCGAGTTTCCTACGAGCAGTACTTC
CDR3: CAWSLGRVSYEQYF

J: TRBJ2-7
V: TRBV7-6
length: 16
size: -
D: TRBD1
DNA: TGTGCCAGCAGCTCCCTTACCGGGACAGGGGGCTTCGAGCAGTACTTC
CDR3: CASSSLTGTGGFEQYF

J: TRBJ1-1
V: TRBV29-1
length: 14
size: -
D: -
DNA: TGCAGCGTTAGTGCTCGGCTGACTCCAACTGAAGCTTTCTTT
CDR3: CSVSARLTPTEAFF

J: TRBJ1-6
V: TRBV30
length: 16
size: -
D: TRBD1
DNA: TGTGCCTGGTCTCAAGGCTGGACAGGGTATAATTCACCCCTCCACTTT
CDR3: CAWSQGWTGYNSPLHF

J: TRBJ2-3
V: TRBV3-1/TRBV3-2
length: 15
size: -
D: TRBD2
DNA: TGTGCCAGCAGCCGGGTCGGGGGGAACACAGATACGCAGTATTTT
CDR3: CASSRVGGNTDTQYF

J: TRBJ1-6
V: TRBV6-5
length: 14
size: -
D: -
DNA: TGTGCCAGCAGTTACGCGGGTAGGAATTCACCCCTCCACTTT
CDR3: CASSYAGRNSPLHF

J: TRBJ1-4
V: TRBV2
length: 17
size: once
D: -
DNA: TGTGCCAGCAGTTACTTTCGGTTTGATGCGACTAATGAAAAACTGTTTTTT
CDR3: CASSYFRFDATNEKLFF

J: TRBJ2-1
V: TRBV6-4
length: 16
size: few
D: TRBD1
DNA: TGTGCCAGCAGTCCTTGGACAGGGGGCTCCTACAATGAGCAGTTCTTC
CDR3: CASSPWTGGSYNEQFF

J: TRBJ1-3
V: TRBV11-2
length: 17
size: -
D: TRBD1
DNA: TGTGCCAGCAGCCCGACAAGACAGACAGGGGCTGGAAACACCATATATTTT
CDR3: CASSPTRQTGAGNTIYF

J: TRBJ1-5
V: TRBV10-3
length: 18
size: -
D: TRBD1
DNA: TGTGCCATCAGTGACGGAGGGGACAGACAAGCCCGCAATCAGCCCCAGCATTTT
CDR3: CAISDGGDRQARNQPQHF

J: TRBJ1-5
V: TRBV10-1
length: 16
size: once
D: -
DNA: TGCGCCAGCAGGCGGTGCGGAGTGAGGGCATATCAGCCCCAGCATTTT
CDR3: CASRRCGVRAYQPQHF

J: TRBJ2-2
V: TRBV10-3
length: 15
size: -
D: -
DNA: TGTGCCATCAGTGATGGTACAGGTCCCGCCGGGGAGCTGTTTTTT
CDR3: CAISDGTGPAGELFF

J: TRBJ2-3
V: TRBV7-2
length: 18
size: -
D: TRBD2
DNA: TGTGCCAGCAGCTTAGCAGTCTCCGGTAGCGGGGGATTAGATACGCAGTATTTT
CDR3: CASSLAVSGSGGLDTQYF

J: TRBJ2-7
V: TRBV6-1
length: 15
size: -
D: -
DNA: TGTGCCAGCAGTGAAGAGGCCAGGCCCTACTACGAGCAGTACTTC
CDR3: CASSEEARPYYEQYF

J: TRBJ1-1
V: TRBV5-1
length: 14
size: -
D: -
DNA: TGCGCCAGCAGCCAACCGGGACAGAACACTGAAGCTTTCTTT
CDR3: CASSQPGQNTEAFF

J: TRBJ2-2
V: TRBV7-9
length: 13
size: -
D: -
DNA: TGTGCCAGCAGCCCAGTTAACACCGGGGAGCTGTTTTTT
CDR3: CASSPVNTGELFF

J: TRBJ2-4
V: TRBV7-9
length: 17
size: -
D: TRBD1
DNA: TGTGCCAGCAGCCTCCCTAGCTTGGGATTCAGGGGGAACATTCAGTACTTC
CDR3: CASSLPSLGFRGNIQYF

J: TRBJ1-2
V: TRBV28
length: 15
size: -
D: -
DNA: TGTGCCAGCAGAAGCGGGGGGGCGCTTTACTATGGCTACACCTTC
CDR3: CASRSGGALYYGYTF

J: TRBJ1-1
V: TRBV18
length: 15
size: -
D: TRBD1
DNA: TGTGCCAGCTCACCGGTACAGGGGCGGAGCACTGAAGCTTTCTTT
CDR3: CASSPVQGRSTEAFF

J: TRBJ1-2
V: TRBV19
length: 14
size: -
D: TRBD1
DNA: TGTGCCAGTAGCCCGCCAGGGGGTAGCTATGGCTACACCTTC
CDR3: CASSPPGGSYGYTF

J: TRBJ2-5
V: TRBV5-1
length: 17
size: -
D: TRBD2
DNA: TGCGCCAGCAGCCCCGGACTAGCGCTTTACCAGGGGGAGACCCAGTACTTC
CDR3: CASSPGLALYQGETQYF

J: TRBJ1-1
V: TRBV6-1
length: 17
size: -
D: -
DNA: TGTGCCAGCAGTGAAATTCCGGGAGGGGTTGGGATGCTTGAAGCTTTCTTT
CDR3: CASSEIPGGVGMLEAFF

J: TRBJ1-5
V: TRBV19
length: 17
size: -
D: -
DNA: TGTGCCAGTAGTATATGGGGCAGTTTCTTTAGCAATCAGCCCCAGCATTTT
CDR3: CASSIWGSFFSNQPQHF

J: TRBJ1-1
V: TRBV18
length: 14
size: -
D: -
DNA: TGTGCCAGCTCCTCCGGACAGTTGAACACTGAAGCTTTCTTT
CDR3: CASSSGQLNTEAFF

J: TRBJ2-7
V: TRBV4-2
length: 16
size: -
D: TRBD2
DNA: TGTGCCAGCAGCCAAGATCCAGCGGGGGGGACCTACGAGCAGTACTTC
CDR3: CASSQDPAGGTYEQYF

J: TRBJ1-5
V: TRBV19
length: 12
size: -
D: -
DNA: TGTGCCAGTAGTATTCCCACTGAGGGACAGCATTTT
CDR3: CASSIPTEGQHF

J: TRBJ1-2
V: TRBV6-2/TRBV6-3
length: 12
size: -
D: -
DNA: TGTGCCAGCAGTTATCCCGTCTATGGCTACACCTTC
CDR3: CASSYPVYGYTF

J: TRBJ2-5
V: TRBV11-3
length: 13
size: -
D: -
DNA: TGTGCCAGCAGCTCAAGGGGCGAGGAGACCCAGTACTTC
CDR3: CASSSRGEETQYF

J: TRBJ1-2
V: TRBV6-5
length: 12
size: -
D: -
DNA: TGTGCCAGTTTTGGCATGTCCTATGGCTACACCTTC
CDR3: CASFGMSYGYTF

J: TRBJ2-7
V: TRBV10-3
length: 13
size: -
D: TRBD2
DNA: TGTGCCATCAGCATGGGACTAGCGGGCGAGCAGTACTTC
CDR3: CAISMGLAGEQYF

J: TRBJ1-1
V: TRBV3-1/TRBV3-2
length: 12
size: -
D: -
DNA: TGTGCCAGCAGTTCGGTCTACACTGAAGCTTTCTTT
CDR3: CASSSVYTEAFF

J: TRBJ2-2
V: TRBV6-6
length: 15
size: -
D: TRBD1
DNA: TGTGCCAGCACCCCGGGACAGCCCTTCACCGGGGAGCTGTTTTTT
CDR3: CASTPGQPFTGELFF

J: TRBJ1-2
V: TRBV28
length: 15
size: -
D: TRBD1
DNA: TGTGCCAGCAGACGAGGAGGGGGCCCTAACTATGGCTACACCTTC
CDR3: CASRRGGGPNYGYTF

J: TRBJ2-7
V: TRBV6-6
length: 12
size: -
D: TRBD2
DNA: TGTGCCAGCACTAGCGGGGCCTACGAGCAGTACTTC
CDR3: CASTSGAYEQYF

J: TRBJ1-1
V: TRBV10-1
length: 16
size: -
D: -
DNA: TGCGCCAGCAGCCTCGGACCGGGACACCGGAACACTGAAGCTTTCTTT
CDR3: CASSLGPGHRNTEAFF

J: TRBJ2-2
V: TRBV21-1
length: 15
size: few
D: -
DNA: TGTGCCAGCAGAACGGGGGAACGTCGCACCGGGGAGCTGTTTTTT
CDR3: CASRTGERRTGELFF

J: TRBJ2-7
V: TRBV12-3/TRBV12-4
length: 13
size: -
D: TRBD2
DNA: TGTGCCAGCAGTAAGGGACTAGCCTACGAGCAGTACTTC
CDR3: CASSKGLAYEQYF

J: TRBJ2-1
V: TRBV7-9
length: 12
size: -
D: -
DNA: TGTGCCAGCAGCTATGGAGCTGTTGAGCAGTTCTTC
CDR3: CASSYGAVEQFF

J: TRBJ1-4
V: TRBV6-5
length: 14
size: -
D: -
DNA: TGTGCCAGCAGTTACACAGTCACCTGGGAAAAACTGTTTTTT
CDR3: CASSYTVTWEKLFF

J: TRBJ2-7
V: TRBV11-2
length: 13
size: -
D: -
DNA: TGTGCCAGCAGCCCCGGGACTTCATACGAGCAGTACTTC
CDR3: CASSPGTSYEQYF

J: TRBJ2-3
V: TRBV19
length: 12
size: -
D: -
DNA: TGTGCCAGTAGTCTGAGCACAGATACGCAGTATTTT
CDR3: CASSLSTDTQYF

J: TRBJ1-2
V: TRBV10-1
length: 15
size: once
D: -
DNA: TGCGCCAGCACCCTTGGGGGCGGCAGCTCGCAGGGCTACACCTTC
CDR3: CASTLGGGSSQGYTF

J: TRBJ1-2
V: TRBV4-1
length: 18
size: -
D: TRBD1
DNA: TGCGCCAGCAGCCAAAGACGAGCGGACAGGGGGAGCAACTATGGCTACACCTTC
CDR3: CASSQRRADRGSNYGYTF

J: TRBJ2-3
V: TRBV7-9
length: 15
size: -
D: -
DNA: TGTGCCAGCAGCTTAGTGCGGGGTTACACAGATACGCAGTATTTT
CDR3: CASSLVRGYTDTQYF

J: TRBJ1-3
V: TRBV5-1
length: 16
size: -
D: TRBD1
DNA: TGCGCCAGCAGTTACGGACAGGGCCGCTCTGGAAACACCATATATTTT
CDR3: CASSYGQGRSGNTIYF

J: TRBJ2-5
V: TRBV6-5
length: 13
size: -
D: -
DNA: TGTGCCAGCAGCTCAGGGGCCCGGGGGACCCAGTACTTC
CDR3: CASSSGARGTQYF

J: TRBJ2-2
V: TRBV9
length: 16
size: once
D: -
DNA: TGTGCCAGCAGCGTTCCGCGAGAGGGGAACACCGGGGAGCTGTTTTTT
CDR3: CASSVPREGNTGELFF

J: TRBJ1-2
V: TRBV7-9
length: 16
size: -
D: -
DNA: TGTGCCAGCAGCTTAGGGGTTGGTGCGGGCCCTGGAGGCTACACCTTC
CDR3: CASSLGVGAGPGGYTF

J: TRBJ2-7
V: TRBV27
length: 16
size: -
D: TRBD1
DNA: TGTGCCAGCAGTTTAGAAGCATCGACAGGGTATTACGAGCAGTACTTC
CDR3: CASSLEASTGYYEQYF

J: TRBJ1-2
V: TRBV27
length: 15
size: once
D: -
DNA: TGTGCCAGCAGGGAAACCAGGGAGGCGTACTATGGCTACACCTTC
CDR3: CASRETREAYYGYTF

J: TRBJ1-6
V: TRBV12-3/TRBV12-4
length: 13
size: -
D: -
DNA: TGTGCCAGCAGTAACTTTCAGGAATCACCCCTCCACTTT
CDR3: CASSNFQESPLHF

J: TRBJ1-5
V: TRBV7-9
length: 13
size: -
D: -
DNA: TGTGCCAGCAGCTTAGGGGGGGACCAGCCCCAGCATTTT
CDR3: CASSLGGDQPQHF